These 5 T cell receptor beta chains were sequenced from one sample in a study of blood T cell repertoires in COVID-19. Sequencing used immunoSEQ multiplex PCR; TCRdb keeps in-frame clones, though not all of them. The profile covers roughly 250,000 clones, with about 90% appearing a single time and about 6.3% taken by the ten largest. Sequencing was done on a sample of PBMCs or T cells enriched from blood (not recorded which). The receptor set was obtained from a woman in her twenties or thirties with acute COVID-19.

The chain carries TRBV28 and TRBJ1-3, with 10 bases that match TRBD1. This CDR3 is built from 17 residues. CDR1 is MDHEN, CDR2 SYDVKM, per germline. Germline trimming cut 5 bases from V and 4 bases from J; bases unmatched to any gene: 11. The CDR3 reads CASSLDLPGQGGNTIYF. The CDR3 DNA follows: TGTGCCAGCAGTCTAGATCTACCGGGACAGGGGGGAAACACCATATATTTT.

This clone showed up just once. The chain couples TRBV21-1 to TRBJ1-2; the table's D call, TRBD1, has no DNA check behind it. TRBV21-1 is a listed pseudogene. This CDR3 is built from 17 residues. The CDR3 sequence: CASSKGDRGEVYCGYTF. The CDR3 nucleotides are TGTGCCAGCAGCAAAGGGGACAGGGGCGAGGTGTACTGTGGCTACACCTTC.

The chain has TRBV5-1 and TRBJ2-3, with D maybe TRBD2 (5 bases). Trimming pared 0 bases from V and 4 bases from J, leaving 9 bases between. Germline CDR1 SGHRS, CDR2 YFSETQ. There are 14 residues in the CDR3. This CDR3 reads CASSLVLAPDTQYF. The CDR3 nucleotides are TGCGCCAGCAGCTTGGTCTTAGCGCCAGATACGCAGTATTTT.

The chain couples TRBV28 to TRBJ2-1, with TRBD2 matching over 11 bases. The CDR3 covers 16 residues. Germline V gene lookup returns CDR1 MDHEN and CDR2 SYDVKM. V was pared by 5 bases and J by 4 bases, with 7 bases of the junction left unmatched. CDR3 bases: TGTGCCAGCAGTCTAGCGGGAGGTCGCACTTACAATGAGCAGTTCTTC. This codes for CASSLAGGRTYNEQFF. Full variable domain (rest looked up from reference TRBV28 and TRBJ2-1): DVKVTQSSRYLVKRTGEKVFLECVQDMDHENMFWYRQDPGLGLRLIYFSYDVKMKEKGDIPEGYSVSREKKERFSLILESASTNQTSMYLCASSLAGGRTYNEQFFGPGTRLTVL.

The V call is TRBV5-6, the J call TRBJ2-7, with 12 bases fitting TRBD2. The CDR3 is 13 amino acids. Germline assignment: CDR1 SGHDT and CDR2 YYEEEE. J lost 4 bases, V lost 7 bases, and 3 bases had no gene match. Here the CDR3 reads CASRTSGVYEQYF. Written as DNA, the CDR3 is TGTGCCAGCCGGACTAGCGGGGTTTACGAGCAGTACTTC.